This entry concerns a single T cell receptor beta chain. This sample was taken from a study of blood T cell repertoires in COVID-19. About the research overall: In each case, the material was cDNA or gDNA derived from T cells, B-cell-depleted T cells, or PBMCs.

Original analysis: Quantification of nucleated cells was approximated via reference gene primer amplification. Sequencing used immunoSEQ multiplex PCR; TCRdb keeps in-frame clones, though not all of them. That table is the source of V, J and clone size, and D and trimming were worked out from the DNA. Of some 49,000 clones listed, 83% were seen once; the top ten hold roughly 12%. From germline, CDR1 is SGDLS and CDR2 YYNGEE. The V gene end was trimmed by 4 bases and the J gene end by 6 bases; junction bases not matched to a gene: 7. The CDR3 runs 14 residues. The chain couples TRBV9 to TRBJ2-7; 10 bases fit TRBD2. Sequences were obtained from peripheral blood. This TCR was sampled from a human donor in a cohort sampled during active COVID-19. The CDR3 DNA reads TGTGCCAGCAGCCGAGGAGCTAGCGGGGGCGAGCAGTACTTC. Translating gives CASSRGASGGEQYF.